This T cell receptor (beta chain) stems from a study of OX40 agonist ivuxolimab in advanced cancers. Study-level background: Ivuxolimab was a fully human IgG2 agonistic monoclonal antibody targeting the costimulatory receptor OX40 (CD134). Three dose-escalation patients achieved partial responses, one with hepatocellular carcinoma and two with cutaneous melanoma. Patients were allowed to have had prior anti-PD-1, anti-PD-L1 or anti-CTLA-4 therapy, and approximately 43% of the dose-escalation patients had previously received checkpoint inhibitors. The paper reports the monotherapy dose-escalation portion (N of about 51 patients) of the phase I ivuxolimab trial. Peripheral TCRbeta sequencing aimed to test whether ivuxolimab altered TCR sequence diversity and caused clonal T-cell expansion. Among the roughly 52 dose-escalation patients, around 19 had hepatocellular carcinoma, roughly 15 melanoma, 9 renal cell carcinoma and 9 head and neck cancer. In the dose-escalation cohort, over 65% of patients were male, and the mean age was roughly 60 years, with a range of roughly 23 to 85. Intravenous ivuxolimab was administered to patients every 2 weeks at six dose levels: 0.01, 0.1, 0.3, 1.5, 3 and 10 mg/kg.

To sequence the TCRbeta CDR3 region, genomic DNA was isolated from the sorted cells. The immunoSEQ Assay was used for sequencing of TCRbeta CDR3 regions. The immuneACCESS repertoire file appears here via TCRdb, limited to in-frame rearrangements. These files lack a portion of the clones; in checked studies, under half of the deficit traces to unresolved V genes, and the cause of the others is not known. This sample holds some 66,000 clones; about 85% were observed only once. About 0.83% of the sample lies in the top ten. The study at large found these results: At doses from 0.1 to 3.0 mg/kg, clonal expansion was seen in both CD4+ and CD8+ blood T cells between baseline and week 6. Low levels of normalized T-cell clonal expansion were also seen in some patients who did not respond. In the 0.1-3.0 mg/kg groups, partial responders had among the lowest normalized peripheral clonal expansion, particularly in CD8+ T cells. The antigen specificity of the peripheral T cells that underwent clonal expansion was not determined. After ivuxolimab, more expanded clones were found on average in CD8+ T cells than in CD4+ T cells.

Sequences ENHRY (CDR1) and SYGVKD (CDR2) are obtained from the germline V gene. The CDR3, cysteine through phenylalanine, is 14 amino acids long. Here the CDR3 DNA is all that survives: 42 bases in frame from base 1. Relative to germline, V is 0 bases shorter and J is 7 bases shorter, with 10 bases between their ends. The trial excluded patients who had a history of autoimmune disease or were on systemic immunosuppression. In every dose cohort, peripheral blood was drawn for TCR sequencing at baseline, cycle 4 day 1, and cycle 7 day 1. The samples were drawn from a first-in-human, open-label, multicenter phase I dose-escalation trial of ivuxolimab. Adults with locally advanced or metastatic melanoma, renal cell, hepatocellular, or head and neck squamous cell carcinoma were enrolled in the trial. Before TCR sequencing, CD4+ T cells and CD8+ T cells were sorted from peripheral blood as separate populations.

A few counts support this clone. This receptor's antigen is unknown. No base quality information exists; no much larger clone differs at one position. The chain employs TRBV10-3 and TRBJ1-5; the D gene is possibly TRBD1, with 5 bases matching. The sequencing here drew on CD4+ or CD8+ T cells sorted from blood, taken in a trial of the OX40 agonist ivuxolimab. The clonotype originates from an adult with an advanced solid tumor such as melanoma, head and neck, liver or kidney cancer. The CDR3 amino acid sequence is: CAISESGGGQPQHF. The base sequence is TGTGCCATCAGTGAGTCTGGGGGTGGGCAGCCCCAGCATTTT.